This is a list of T cell receptor beta chains from one sample in a study of blood T cell repertoires in COVID-19. The repertoire was sequenced with immunoSEQ multiplex PCR; TCRdb's copy has only in-frame clones and lacks some. Of some 200,000 clones listed, approximately 81% were seen once; the top ten hold more than 9%. The sequencing sample was made of peripheral blood. The receptors were gathered from a woman at least 80 years old with acute or convalescent COVID-19. The CDR3 runs from the conserved cysteine through the conserved F or W. The D gene is left open where the match is weak. Rows may omit the clone size; those that give it use once, few, many or a size class.

TRBJ1-2	TRBV25-1	NA	NA	TGTGCCAGCAGTGAAGGTGGGCAGGCGTATGGCTACACCTTC	CASSEGGQAYGYTF
TRBJ1-1	TRBV29-1	TRBD1	NA	TGCAGCGTCGGGACAGGGGGCACTGAAGCTTTCTTT	CSVGTGGTEAFF
TRBJ1-5	TRBV6-1	TRBD1	NA	TGTGCCAGCAGTGAAGAAGGGGGCGGCAATCAGCCCCAGCATTTT	CASSEEGGGNQPQHF
TRBJ1-1	TRBV30	NA	NA	TGTGCCTGGAGGTTAGGGGAACTCGGTAACACTGAAGCTTTCTTT	CAWRLGELGNTEAFF
TRBJ1-2	TRBV15	NA	once	TGTGCCACCAGCAGAGACCGCAGGGGAGGCTACACCTTC	CATSRDRRGGYTF
TRBJ1-5	TRBV6-5	NA	NA	TGTGCCAGCAGTTACTCGGAGTCTGGGCAGCCCCAGCATTTT	CASSYSESGQPQHF
TRBJ1-2	TRBV30	NA	NA	TGTGCCTGGAGTGGGACAGTATTTAACTATGGCTACACCTTC	CAWSGTVFNYGYTF
TRBJ2-7	TRBV30	NA	NA	TGTGCCTGGAATACAGGGGGGGGCTCCTACGAGCAGTACTTC	CAWNTGGGSYEQYF
TRBJ1-4	TRBV7-9	TRBD1	NA	TGTGCCAGCAGCAGGCTGGGACAGGGTGTAAGTGAAAAACTGTTTTTT	CASSRLGQGVSEKLFF
TRBJ2-1	TRBV28	TRBD2	once	TGTGCCAGCAGCCGGAGCGGGAGTGGGAACAATGAGCAGTTCTTC	CASSRSGSGNNEQFF
TRBJ1-2	TRBV6-4	NA	NA	TGTGCCAGCAGCCCCGGACAGTCTAACTATGGCTACACCTTC	CASSPGQSNYGYTF
TRBJ1-1	TRBV4-3	NA	NA	TGCGCCAGCAGCCAAGATAGGAGCAGCATGTGGAACACTGAAGCTTTCTTT	CASSQDRSSMWNTEAFF
TRBJ2-3	TRBV7-3	TRBD2	NA	TGTGCCAGCAGCACCTGGGGAGGTGCGGGAGAAGATACGCAGTATTTT	CASSTWGGAGEDTQYF
TRBJ2-5	TRBV7-7	TRBD2	NA	TGTGCTAGCAGCCCGGGGACTAGCGGGGTACAAGAGACCCAGTACTTC	CASSPGTSGVQETQYF
TRBJ1-2	TRBV5-1	TRBD1	NA	TGCGCCAGCAGCGTACCGGGACAGGGGAATGGCTACACCTTC	CASSVPGQGNGYTF
TRBJ1-5	TRBV19	NA	few	TGTGCCAGTAGTCCCATACAGCAGCCCCAGCATTTT	CASSPIQQPQHF
TRBJ2-7	TRBV10-3	TRBD2	NA	TGTGCCATATCACCTCAGGGAGGGCCCTACGAGCAGTACTTC	CAISPQGGPYEQYF
TRBJ1-5	TRBV19	NA	NA	TGTGCCAGTAAGGCAGAGGGCAATCAGCCCCAGCATTTT	CASKAEGNQPQHF
TRBJ1-5	TRBV7-2	TRBD1	NA	TGTGCCAGCAGTCCCGGACAGGGGGGCAATCAGCCCCAGCATTTT	CASSPGQGGNQPQHF
TRBJ1-3	TRBV2	NA	NA	TGTGCCAGCAGTGACACGGGGAGAATATCTGGAAACACCATATATTTT	CASSDTGRISGNTIYF
TRBJ2-1	TRBV5-1	TRBD1	NA	TGCGCCAGCAGCTTGGGCAGGACAGGATTCTACAATGAGCAGTTCTTC	CASSLGRTGFYNEQFF
TRBJ2-7	TRBV3-1/TRBV3-2	NA	NA	TGTGCCAGCAGCCATATCTACGAGCAGTACTTC	CASSHIYEQYF
TRBJ2-5	TRBV4-3	TRBD2	NA	TGCGCCAGCAGCCAATTTAGGGGAGTCGGGACTAGCGGGGGGGAGACCCAGTACTTC	CASSQFRGVGTSGGETQYF
TRBJ2-1	TRBV6-2/TRBV6-3	TRBD2	NA	TGTGCCAGCAGTTACTCCGGACTAGCGGGAGGCCTTATAGGCAATGAGCAGTTCTTC	CASSYSGLAGGLIGNEQFF
TRBJ1-3	TRBV12-5	NA	NA	TGTGCTAGTGGTTTGGCCGAAGCGGGAAACACCATATATTTT	CASGLAEAGNTIYF
TRBJ2-7	TRBV18	TRBD2	NA	TGTGCCAGCTCACCACCCTCTAGCGGTGCCTACGAGCAGTACTTC	CASSPPSSGAYEQYF